The rows below give T cell receptor beta chains drawn from one sample of a study of technical replicates of blood from a handful of donors. Clones were read by immunoSEQ multiplex PCR, and TCRdb kept only the in-frame ones, dropping some. The sample carries about 94,000 clones, roughly 96% recorded once. The specimen sequenced was T cells isolated from PBMCs. These TCRs come from a human donor in good health. Each CDR3 is given without its conserved first and last residue. Only some rows state a clone size, as once, few, many or a class for expanded clones.

j_call: TRBJ1-2; clone_size: -; v_call: TRBV9; cdr3_aa: ASSSLSWTGAGYT
j_call: TRBJ2-7; clone_size: -; v_call: TRBV4-2; cdr3_aa: ASSQEGTSGGALY
j_call: TRBJ2-1; clone_size: once; v_call: TRBV6-1; cdr3_aa: ASRFSGPYNEQF
j_call: TRBJ1-5; clone_size: -; v_call: TRBV4-1; cdr3_aa: ASSQEGPGGLSQPQH
j_call: TRBJ2-5; clone_size: -; v_call: TRBV29-1; cdr3_aa: SVGLAGGTGGTQY
j_call: TRBJ2-5; clone_size: -; v_call: TRBV2; cdr3_aa: ASSGGLAQETQY
j_call: TRBJ2-3; clone_size: -; v_call: TRBV6-6; cdr3_aa: ASSQGQPSTDTQY
j_call: TRBJ2-5; clone_size: -; v_call: TRBV7-9; cdr3_aa: ASSLDSGGQETQY
j_call: TRBJ2-1; clone_size: -; v_call: TRBV5-1; cdr3_aa: ASSLAASGTYNEQF
j_call: TRBJ1-3; clone_size: -; v_call: TRBV2; cdr3_aa: ASSEYRDGNTIY
j_call: TRBJ2-7; clone_size: -; v_call: TRBV10-2; cdr3_aa: ASSEGGGYEQY
j_call: TRBJ2-1; clone_size: -; v_call: TRBV10-1; cdr3_aa: ASSEAGGPPTGNEQF
j_call: TRBJ2-3; clone_size: -; v_call: TRBV18; cdr3_aa: ASSPAGGSFTDTQY
j_call: TRBJ2-1; clone_size: once; v_call: TRBV6-1; cdr3_aa: ASSELMGRDEQF
j_call: TRBJ2-5; clone_size: -; v_call: TRBV11-2; cdr3_aa: ASSLAGGETQY
j_call: TRBJ1-2; clone_size: -; v_call: TRBV6-5; cdr3_aa: ASSYSQGSAHGYT
j_call: TRBJ2-1; clone_size: once; v_call: TRBV2; cdr3_aa: ASRVDRVNEQF
j_call: TRBJ2-2; clone_size: -; v_call: TRBV12-5; cdr3_aa: ASGLVFPEITGELF
j_call: TRBJ1-2; clone_size: -; v_call: TRBV4-1; cdr3_aa: ASSQYREDGYT
j_call: -; clone_size: -; v_call: TRBV5-1; cdr3_aa: ASSLNSVYGNYEQY
j_call: TRBJ1-5; clone_size: -; v_call: TRBV19; cdr3_aa: ASSISGTLVSNQPQH
j_call: TRBJ2-7; clone_size: once; v_call: TRBV9; cdr3_aa: ASSVGSGGQYEQY
j_call: TRBJ2-3; clone_size: once; v_call: TRBV7-9; cdr3_aa: ASRPRTSVADTQY
j_call: TRBJ2-7; clone_size: -; v_call: TRBV23-1; cdr3_aa: ASSQSSRPRLAGVIRSSYEQY
j_call: TRBJ1-1; clone_size: -; v_call: TRBV7-9; cdr3_aa: ASSATVNTEAF
j_call: TRBJ2-1; clone_size: -; v_call: TRBV5-1; cdr3_aa: ASSSGGTNEQF
j_call: TRBJ2-5; clone_size: -; v_call: TRBV11-2; cdr3_aa: ASSSSAGLLQETQY
j_call: TRBJ1-2; clone_size: once; v_call: TRBV4-1; cdr3_aa: ASSQNRENYGYT
j_call: TRBJ1-4; clone_size: -; v_call: TRBV29-1; cdr3_aa: SVDRGPDEKLF
j_call: TRBJ1-3; clone_size: -; v_call: TRBV29-1; cdr3_aa: SVGRQGVGTIY
j_call: TRBJ1-2; clone_size: once; v_call: TRBV7-9; cdr3_aa: ASSLSNSHGYT
j_call: TRBJ2-7; clone_size: -; v_call: TRBV6-1; cdr3_aa: ASSDRGFSYEQY
j_call: TRBJ2-7; clone_size: -; v_call: TRBV29-1; cdr3_aa: SVEDGQGDEQY
j_call: TRBJ2-1; clone_size: -; v_call: TRBV25-1; cdr3_aa: ASSVTGNPYNEQF
j_call: TRBJ1-1; clone_size: -; v_call: TRBV6-5; cdr3_aa: ASSYRGLGNTEAF
j_call: TRBJ2-7; clone_size: once; v_call: TRBV6-5; cdr3_aa: ASSQTPLMYEQY
j_call: TRBJ1-5; clone_size: -; v_call: TRBV28; cdr3_aa: ASSLTANSNQPQH
j_call: TRBJ2-7; clone_size: -; v_call: TRBV10-1; cdr3_aa: ASSEGDRGEQY
j_call: TRBJ2-5; clone_size: -; v_call: TRBV7-6; cdr3_aa: ASSFSTSGGPKETQY
j_call: TRBJ1-6; clone_size: -; v_call: TRBV6-5; cdr3_aa: ASRKGLPNSPLH
j_call: TRBJ2-7; clone_size: -; v_call: TRBV5-1; cdr3_aa: ASTIGTGTYEQY
j_call: TRBJ2-5; clone_size: -; v_call: TRBV11-2; cdr3_aa: ASSLDAGAQY
j_call: TRBJ2-7; clone_size: -; v_call: TRBV6-5; cdr3_aa: ASSGGLAGGSEQY
j_call: TRBJ1-4; clone_size: -; v_call: TRBV5-8; cdr3_aa: ASSRGRNEKLF
j_call: TRBJ2-3; clone_size: -; v_call: TRBV6-5; cdr3_aa: ASSYVASVEDTQY
j_call: TRBJ2-3; clone_size: -; v_call: TRBV6-4; cdr3_aa: ASRLQDVTDTQY
j_call: TRBJ1-2; clone_size: -; v_call: TRBV27; cdr3_aa: ASGYRDRGYT
j_call: TRBJ2-2; clone_size: -; v_call: TRBV5-1; cdr3_aa: ASSLVAENTGELF
j_call: TRBJ2-7; clone_size: -; v_call: TRBV5-8; cdr3_aa: ASSKISYEQY
j_call: TRBJ2-7; clone_size: once; v_call: TRBV6-1; cdr3_aa: ASSVGTSGGLVYEQY
j_call: TRBJ2-1; clone_size: -; v_call: TRBV14; cdr3_aa: ASSQTGTSYKGEQF
j_call: TRBJ1-2; clone_size: -; v_call: TRBV27; cdr3_aa: ASSSLPGQGLRFTYGYT
j_call: TRBJ1-2; clone_size: -; v_call: TRBV15; cdr3_aa: ATSRGQGVVYGYT
j_call: TRBJ1-4; clone_size: -; v_call: TRBV4-1; cdr3_aa: ASSQEGQGGEKLF
j_call: TRBJ2-1; clone_size: -; v_call: TRBV2; cdr3_aa: ASPGRGGNEQF
j_call: TRBJ2-3; clone_size: -; v_call: TRBV19; cdr3_aa: ASKQGWDTDTQY
j_call: TRBJ1-3; clone_size: -; v_call: TRBV5-1; cdr3_aa: ASSFSGENTGNTIY